The TCR beta chain described here comes from a study of neurological immune-mediated disorders. At least ten counts were recorded for this clonotype. MiXCR, run by TCRdb on the 5' RACE reads, gives a single entry per CDR3 protein. Here the sample spans tens of thousands of distinct CDR3 sequences, around a tenth being singletons. Source material: PBMCs. This clonotype originated in a woman aged 25 to 39 with HTLV-1-associated myelopathy (HAM/TSP).

CDR3 DNA sequence: TGTGCCATCAGTGAGTCGGTCAGCCGCAAGGAGACCCAGTACTTC. Translation gives CAISESVSRKETQYF. The chain is built from TRBV10-3 and TRBJ2-5; unclear D gene. Looked up from germline, CDR1 is ENHRY and CDR2 is SYGVKD. With 0 bases removed from V and 5 bases from J, the gap between germline ends came to 13 bases. There are 15 residues in the CDR3.